Listed here are 24 T cell receptor beta chains from one sample, sequenced in a study of T cell repertoires in cytomegalovirus infection. Their recognized antigens are unknown. From the reads, TCRdb called clonotypes with MiXCR, one entry per CDR3 protein. The profile shows fewer than 150,000 distinct CDR3 sequences, more than 30% of them singletons. Sequencing was performed on CD8+ T cells from cultured PBMCs, taken from culture after CMV antigen stimulation. Source of these receptors: a human donor in good health (CMV status not recorded). Some clones in this sample may be carry-over from other donors' samples.

The chain is built from TRBV6-2 or TRBV6-3 and TRBJ2-1; no clear D gene. This CDR3 is 14 amino acids long. CDR1 is MNHEY and CDR2 is SVGEGT in the germline V gene. Trimming took 5 bases from V and 3 from J, leaving 11 bases between them. CDR3 protein: CASSRGDYYNEQFF. The CDR3 nucleotides read TGTGCCAGCAGTAGAGGTGATTACTACAATGAGCAGTTCTTC.

The gene calls are TRBV19 and TRBJ1-1, with D uncertain. CDR1 is LNHDA and CDR2 is SQIVND in the germline V gene (reference sequence). V was clipped by 1 base and J by 1 base, with 10 bases between them. There are 15 residues in the CDR3. CDR3 sequence (DNA): TGTGCCAGTAGTATAGCGCGGCAGCCGAACACTGAAGCTTTCTTT. Amino acids: CASSIARQPNTEAFF.

In its sample, this clonotype was seen a few times. The V call is TRBV12-3 or TRBV12-4, the J call TRBJ1-1, with D hard to call. The CDR3 has 12 residues. V was trimmed by 6 bases and J by 0 bases, leaving 5 bases between them. Here the CDR3 DNA reads TGTGCCAGCAGCAAATTGAACACTGAAGCTTTCTTT. Protein sequence: CASSKLNTEAFF.

J is TRBJ2-7 and V is TRBV5-1, with D possibly matching TRBD1 (5 bases). Between the trimmed V and J ends, which lost 0 bases and 5 bases, there was a span of 15 bases. In germline, CDR1 is SGHRS, CDR2 YFSETQ. The CDR3 sequence is 15 residues long. Here the CDR3 reads CASSLEPGLGNEQYF. CDR3 nucleotide sequence: TGCGCCAGCAGCTTGGAGCCAGGGTTGGGGAACGAGCAGTACTTC.

The chain recombines TRBV18 with TRBJ2-7, with 8 bases aligning to TRBD2. The trim removed 0 bases at V and 4 bases at J, leaving 8 bases unmatched. The CDR3 runs to 16 residues. The germline CDR1 and CDR2 sequences are KGHSH and LQKENI. This CDR3 is CASSPPAGGGSYEQYF. For the CDR3, the DNA is TGTGCCAGCTCACCACCGGCCGGGGGGGGGTCGTACGAGCAGTACTTC.

The V gene is TRBV3-1, the J gene TRBJ2-1, with D perhaps TRBD1 or TRBD2 (5 bases each). This CDR3 spans 19 amino acids. Germline values: CDR1 LGHDT, CDR2 YNNKEL (reference sequence). V lost 0 bases, J lost 6 bases, and 24 bases lay in between. Here the CDR3 reads CASSQDPGPTWLPINEQFF. The CDR3 bases are TGTGCCAGCAGCCAAGACCCGGGACCCACATGGCTACCAATCAATGAGCAGTTCTTC.

The chain recombines TRBV7-8 with TRBJ1-1; weak D call: TRBD1 (6 bases). Trimming left V 2 bases short and J 1 base short, with 11 bases between. CDR3 length equals 15 residues. The V gene's germline CDR1 is SGHVS and CDR2 FQNEAQ. The CDR3, as DNA: TGTGCCAGCAGCTTACGTCAGGGGCGGAACACTGAAGCTTTCTTT. Translating gives CASSLRQGRNTEAFF.

This clonotype turned up a few times. This chain uses TRBV2 with TRBJ2-1, with 7 nucleotides matching TRBD2. The junction had 3 bases not matched to a gene; V was cut back by 3 bases and J by 4 bases. CDR3 length equals 14 residues. Germline CDR1 reads SNHLY; CDR2 reads FYNNEI. CDR3 DNA: TGTGCCAGCAGTGATGGTAGCGGGTACAATGAGCAGTTCTTC. Protein: CASSDGSGYNEQFF.

At least ten counts were recorded for this clonotype. V usage is TRBV7-9 and J usage is TRBJ1-6; D gene ambiguous. There are 14 residues in the CDR3. The germline gives CDR1 SEHNR, CDR2 FQNEAQ (reference sequence). Trimming cost V 4 bases and J 4 bases, with 8 bases left between them. CDR3 in amino acids: CASSWEQYNSPLHF. In DNA form, the CDR3 reads TGTGCCAGCAGCTGGGAACAGTATAATTCACCCCTCCACTTT.

The table lists this clonotype with many counts. The rearrangement links TRBV7-2 to TRBJ2-7; 10 positions agree with TRBD2. Germline-derived CDR1 and CDR2 are SGHTA and FQGNSA. With V trimmed by 3 bases and J by 0 bases, 8 bases remained unmatched. The CDR3 covers 17 residues. CDR3 DNA: TGTGCCAGCAGCTTCGTCCCGGGACTAGCGCACTCCTACGAGCAGTACTTC. Amino acids: CASSFVPGLAHSYEQYF.

This clonotype was found a few times. This chain connects TRBV7-2 to TRBJ2-1; perhaps D is TRBD1 or TRBD2 (7 bases each). The CDR3 is made up of 14 amino acids. CDR1 is SGHTA, CDR2 FQGNSA, per germline. V lost 6 bases and J 6 bases, leaving 15 bases between the germline ends. The CDR3 spells CASRAGGVGNEQFF. The CDR3 DNA reads as TGTGCCAGCAGGGCAGGGGGGGTAGGCAATGAGCAGTTCTTC.

V usage is TRBV6-2 or TRBV6-3 and J usage is TRBJ1-2; 8 bases agree with TRBD1. After removal of 4 bases from V and 4 bases from J, the junction contained 8 bases not matched to a gene. The CDR3 runs 15 residues. CDR1 is MNHEY and CDR2 is SVGEGT in the germline V gene. The CDR3: CASSFRTGTIYGYTF. The DNA of the CDR3 is TGTGCCAGCAGTTTCCGGACAGGGACCATCTATGGCTACACCTTC.

The CDR3 sequence is CSARRQGHSLNTDTQYF. The CDR3 bases are TGCAGTGCCAGAAGACAGGGGCATTCCCTGAACACAGATACGCAGTATTTT. The rearrangement uses TRBV20-1 and TRBJ2-3; 8 bases match TRBD1. Per the germline V gene, CDR1 is DFQATT and CDR2 is SNEGSKA (reference sequence). The CDR3 consists of 17 residues. Trimming at V came to 6 bases and at J to 2 bases, leaving 16 bases not matched to a gene.

This clonotype has more than one count but fewer than ten. The V and J genes are TRBV12-3 or TRBV12-4 and TRBJ1-4; 8 nucleotides line up with TRBD1. V trimming: 5 bases; J trimming: 4 bases; junction bases outside the gene matches: 3. This CDR3 has 14 residues. For the CDR3, the DNA is TGTGCCAGCAGTCCGACAGGGGTTAATGAAAAACTGTTTTTT. Translation gives CASSPTGVNEKLFF.

The chain recombines TRBV7-9 with TRBJ2-2; no reliable D call. With 0 bases removed from V and 0 bases from J, the gap between germline ends came to 8 bases. The CDR3 is 16 residues long. Germline assignment: CDR1 SEHNR and CDR2 FQNEAQ (reference sequence). CDR3 nucleotide sequence: TGTGCCAGCAGCTTAGCAGGACGGACGAACACCGGGGAGCTGTTTTTT. This sequence encodes CASSLAGRTNTGELFF.

This clonotype has a handful of counts. The CDR3 bases are TGTGCCATCAGCCCCTTGGGACAGGGGGCACAGAACACCGGGGAGCTGTTTTTT. Translated, it gives CAISPLGQGAQNTGELFF. The J gene is TRBJ2-2, the V gene TRBV10-3; 12 nucleotides align to TRBD1. The CDR3 is 18 amino acids. The trim removed 6 bases at V and 1 base at J, leaving 9 bases unmatched. Germline loops: CDR1 ENHRY, CDR2 SYGVKD.

This clonotype occurred a few times. V gene TRBV20-1 combines with J gene TRBJ2-7, with 10 bases that match TRBD2. The CDR3 has 12 residues. From germline, CDR1 is DFQATT and CDR2 SNEGSKA (reference sequence). After removal of 4 bases from V and 10 bases from J, the junction contained 7 bases not matched to a gene. The CDR3 DNA reads TGCAGTGCTAAGAGGCTAGCGGGGGAACAGTACTTC. Protein sequence: CSAKRLAGEQYF.

The gene calls are TRBV20-1 and TRBJ1-5; maybe TRBD1 (6 bases). This CDR3 region has 16 residues. V lost 0 bases to trimming and J lost 3 bases, with 15 bases between them. CDR1 is DFQATT, CDR2 SNEGSKA, per germline (reference sequence). CDR3 bases: TGCAGTGCTAGAGATCTTTTGGGGGGCTTCAATCAGCCCCAGCATTTT. It is translated as CSARDLLGGFNQPQHF.

V gene TRBV7-3 combines with J gene TRBJ2-3; D may correspond to TRBD1 or TRBD2 (5 bases each). The germline gives CDR1 SGHTA, CDR2 FQGTGA. This CDR3 is built from 15 residues. V was shortened by 4 bases and J by 2 bases, with 13 bases between the two germline ends. CDR3 in amino acids: CASSSTGAATDTQYF. DNA for the CDR3: TGTGCCAGCAGCTCCACCGGGGCAGCCACAGATACGCAGTATTTT.

This clonotype appeared many times. This chain links TRBV11-2 with TRBJ2-7; 11 bases are shared with TRBD2. After removal of 5 bases from V and 6 bases from J, the junction contained 3 bases not matched to a gene. Looked up from germline, CDR1 is SGHAT and CDR2 is FQNNGV. The CDR3 has 13 residues. In nucleotides, the CDR3 is TGTGCCAGCAGCGCGGGACTAGCGGTCGAGCAGTACTTC. The encoded protein is CASSAGLAVEQYF.

There are many counts of this clonotype. V gene TRBV7-9 combines with J gene TRBJ2-1; no firm D call. In germline, CDR1 is SEHNR, CDR2 FQNEAQ (reference sequence). The V end was cut by 4 bases, the J end by 7 bases, with 11 bases between. This CDR3 comprises 13 residues. CDR3 DNA: TGTGCCAGCAGCTCGTTTACTGATAATGAGCAGTTCTTC. Translating it yields CASSSFTDNEQFF.

The chain couples TRBV19 to TRBJ1-5; D is unclear. This CDR3 has 14 residues. V lost 5 bases to trimming and J lost 1 base, with 9 bases between them. CDR1 and CDR2 (germline): LNHDA, SQIVND (reference sequence). The CDR3 sequence is CASSERASNQPQHF. CDR3 bases: TGTGCCAGTAGTGAAAGGGCAAGCAATCAGCCCCAGCATTTT. Full variable domain (missing parts from reference TRBV19 and TRBJ1-5): DGGITQSPKYLFRKEGQNVTLSCEQNLNHDAMYWYRQDPGQGLRLIYYSQIVNDFQKGDIAEGYSVSREKKESFPLTVTSAQKNPTAFYLCASSERASNQPQHFGDGTRLSIL.

This clonotype was seen a handful of times. V usage is TRBV7-8 and J usage is TRBJ1-1; D remains unclear. Germline lookup yields CDR1 SGHVS and CDR2 FQNEAQ. CDR3 length: 16 residues. Between the trimmed V and J ends, which lost 1 base and 5 bases, there was a span of 17 bases. This CDR3 reads CASSLGEVGGYTEAFF. The CDR3 DNA is TGTGCCAGCAGCTTAGGGGAAGTCGGTGGATATACTGAAGCTTTCTTT.

CDR3 nucleotide sequence: TGTGCCAGCAGCCCTACCAGCGGGGTCCAAGAGACCCAGTACTTC. Its translation: CASSPTSGVQETQYF. The rearrangement uses TRBV7-6 and TRBJ2-5; 7 bases line up with TRBD2. The CDR3 totals 15 residues. Trimming cost V 5 bases and J 1 base; bases outside gene matches: 7. CDR1 is SGHVS, CDR2 FNYEAQ, per germline.